This entry describes one T cell receptor beta chain. Its specificity is unknown. The sample originates from a study of memory CD4+ T cells and cytomegalovirus serostatus. Regarding the study as a whole: Each of fewer than 80 CMV-associated TCRbeta sequences occurred in one to five individuals.

The sort gate was single viable CD3+CD4+CD8-CD45RO+ cells for memory CD4+ T cells. The germline V gene has CDR1 SGHVS and CDR2 FQNEAQ. V gave up 5 bases and J gave up 7 bases; unmatched junction bases: 7. CDR3 size: 15 residues. Sequencing was performed with immunoSEQ multiplex PCR; in TCRdb, only in-frame clones are kept and a portion is missing. This sample has more than 35,000 clones, with roughly four fifths found just once. The sequenced sample consisted of memory CD4+ T cells from blood. The genes are TRBV7-8 and TRBJ2-1, with 11 bases matching TRBD2. The sequence was collected from an adult in good health and CMV-seronegative. CDR3 residues: CASSNRLAGSNEQFF. The CDR3 DNA sequence: TGTGCCAGCAGCAACCGACTAGCGGGGTCGAATGAGCAGTTCTTC.